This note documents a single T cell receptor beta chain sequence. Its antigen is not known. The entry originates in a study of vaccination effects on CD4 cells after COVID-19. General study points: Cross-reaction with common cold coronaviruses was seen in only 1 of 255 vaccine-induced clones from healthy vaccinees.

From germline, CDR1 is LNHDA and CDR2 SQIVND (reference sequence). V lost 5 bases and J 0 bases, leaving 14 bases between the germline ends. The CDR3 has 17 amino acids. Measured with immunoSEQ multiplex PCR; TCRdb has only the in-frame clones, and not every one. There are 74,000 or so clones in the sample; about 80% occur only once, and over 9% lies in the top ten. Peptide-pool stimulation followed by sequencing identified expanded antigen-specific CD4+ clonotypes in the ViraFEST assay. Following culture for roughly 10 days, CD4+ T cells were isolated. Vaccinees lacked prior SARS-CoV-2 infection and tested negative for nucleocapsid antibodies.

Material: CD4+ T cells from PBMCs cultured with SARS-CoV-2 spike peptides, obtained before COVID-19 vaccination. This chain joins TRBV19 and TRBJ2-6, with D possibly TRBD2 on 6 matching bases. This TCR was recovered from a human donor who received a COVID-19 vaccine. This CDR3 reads CASSPGLRGSGANVLTF. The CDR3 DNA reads TGTGCCAGTAGTCCGGGACTTCGCGGCTCTGGGGCCAACGTCCTGACTTTC.